Shown below are 2 T cell receptor beta chains from a single sample sequenced in a study of radiation and T cells in renal cell carcinoma (dated by TCRdb to 2019 to 2021). Library preparation used the immunoSEQ multiplex PCR assay. TCRdb retrieved this table from immuneACCESS and kept in-frame rearrangements only. Not all clones are present; in checked studies, unresolved V genes account for under half, and no reason is known for the remainder. The sample profile shows some 100,000 clones; 70% to 85% of them were found once. Approximately 6.4% of the sample lies in the top ten. The time point label, read with the paper, signifies: baseline pretreatment blood. The label giving this sample's treatment or condition can be read as: 15 Gy SBRT to primary tumor, nephrectomy 4 weeks later. Sequences were derived from blood, sampled from a patient whose treatment included radiotherapy and nephrectomy. The source of these receptors is a man between 60 and 75 years old with renal cell carcinoma.

As for this clone: This may come from a read error, since a much larger clone is one base off. Other DNA sequences in the sample encode the same CDR3. The chain couples TRBV10-1 to TRBJ1-5; D might be TRBD1 (5 bases). V was clipped by 9 bases and J by 6 bases, with 15 bases between them. This CDR3 has 13 residues. Looked up from germline, CDR1 is WNHNN and CDR2 is SYGVQD (reference sequence). This CDR3 is CASSTGVGQPQHF. The CDR3 DNA reads TGCGCCAGTTCGACGGGGGTGGGTCAGCCCCAGCATTTT.

A word on this clone: Other DNA sequences in this specimen translate into the identical CDR3. The chain employs TRBV29-1 and TRBJ2-5; the D gene could be TRBD1 or TRBD2 (5 bases each). V dropped 4 bases and J dropped 5 bases, with 11 bases sitting between them. The V gene's germline CDR1 is SQVTM and CDR2 ANQGSEA. The CDR3 has 12 residues. CDR3 bases: TGCAGCGTTGTTCGAGGGGTGGAGACCCAGTACTTC. The encoded protein is CSVVRGVETQYF.